This T cell receptor beta chain was profiled in a study of technical replicates of blood from a few donors. Sequencing was performed with immunoSEQ multiplex PCR; in TCRdb, only in-frame clones are kept and a portion is missing. The sample carries roughly 83,000 clones, around nine tenths recorded once. This receptor was taken from a human donor in good health. Material: T cells isolated from PBMCs.

The CDR3 loop is CASSLEGDSLYEQYF. Written as DNA, the CDR3 is TGTGCCAGCAGCTTGGAGGGGGACAGTCTCTACGAGCAGTACTTC. The rearrangement links TRBV5-5 to TRBJ2-7; 7 bases match TRBD1. Germline lookup yields CDR1 SGHKS and CDR2 YYEKEE (reference sequence). The CDR3 covers 15 residues. V shed 0 bases, J shed 3 bases, and the junction held 6 bases outside the gene matches. Full variable domain (outside the CDR3, taken from reference TRBV5-5 and TRBJ2-7): DAGVTQSPTHLIKTRGQQVTLRCSPISGHKSVSWYQQVLGQGPQFIFQYYEKEERGRGNFPDRFSARQFPNYSSELNVNALLLGDSALYLCASSLEGDSLYEQYFGPGTRLTVT.